This TCR beta chain was sequenced during a study of blood T cell repertoires in COVID-19. Seattle cases were enrolled at active infection and followed longitudinally. Measured with immunoSEQ multiplex PCR; TCRdb has only the in-frame clones, and not every one. The sample lists 150,000 to 200,000 clones; around 79% were seen once. The CDR3 extends over 15 amino acids. The V and J ends lost 7 bases and 5 bases respectively, with 21 bases between them. Per the germline V gene, CDR1 is SQVTM and CDR2 is ANQGSEA. This TCR came from a woman between 40 and 55 years old with COVID-19, enrolled during active disease. This rearrangement joins TRBV29-1 to TRBJ2-1; D gene unclear. Source material: peripheral blood. The CDR3 DNA follows: TGCAGCGCTTATAGAGAGGAAGGCGCCGACAATGAGCAGTTCTTC. Protein sequence: CSAYREEGADNEQFF.